This passage covers 15 T cell receptor beta chains from one sample sequenced in a study of shared clonotypes between healthy human individuals. CD8 cells classed as naive were CD45RO-negative and positively selected for CCR7, excluding terminally differentiated effector memory CD45RA+ cells. The table came from immunoSEQ multiplex PCR; TCRdb's copy has only in-frame clones and leaves some out. The sample yields roughly 2.1 million clones, 85% to 95% seen once. Sample: naive CD8+ T cells from PBMCs. These receptors all come from a man younger than 30 in good health. Some clones in this sample may be carry-over from other donors' samples.

The chain recombines TRBV5-1 with TRBJ2-3; 7 bases fit TRBD1. Per the germline V gene, CDR1 is SGHRS and CDR2 is YFSETQ. CDR3 size: 16 residues. The J segment lost 0 bases and the V segment lost 4 bases, leaving 8 bases of the junction unmatched. CDR3 coding DNA: TGCGCCAGCAGCCACACGACAGGGAAAAGCACAGATACGCAGTATTTT. Protein product: CASSHTTGKSTDTQYF. Looking up the rest from reference TRBV5-1 and TRBJ2-3 gives the full variable domain: KAGVTQTPRYLIKTRGQQVTLSCSPISGHRSVSWYQQTPGQGLQFLFEYFSETQRNKGNFPGRFSGRQFSNSRSEMNVSTLELGDSALYLCASSHTTGKSTDTQYFGPGTRLTVL.

The V gene is TRBV27, the J gene TRBJ2-4; D remains ambiguous. The CDR3 is 11 amino acids. Germline CDR1 reads MNHEY; CDR2 reads SMNVEV (reference sequence). V lost 4 bases and J 10 bases, leaving 8 bases between the germline ends. DNA for the CDR3: TGTGCCAGCAGTTCCGGACCTATTCAGTACTTC. Translating it yields CASSSGPIQYF.

The V gene is TRBV7-2, the J gene TRBJ2-4; D perhaps matches TRBD2 (7 bases). The CDR3 consists of 18 residues. The V gene lost 5 bases and the J gene lost 3 bases, with 23 bases spanning the gap. Germline V gene sequence: CDR1 SGHTA, CDR2 FQGNSA. The CDR3 region is CASSTPLGGAIGKNIQYF. The CDR3 bases are TGTGCCAGCAGCACGCCCCTTGGGGGGGCGATTGGCAAAAACATTCAGTACTTC.

This clone was detected a few times. CDR3 protein: CASTPLGRNTEAFF. The CDR3, as DNA: TGTGCCAGCACCCCACTGGGGCGTAACACTGAAGCTTTCTTT. The chain couples TRBV27 to TRBJ1-1; a weak D match, TRBD1 (5 bases). The CDR3 is made up of 14 amino acids. V was cut by 7 bases and J by 2 bases, with 14 bases left in between. Per germline, CDR1 MNHEY and CDR2 SMNVEV (reference sequence).

A word on this clone: At one boundary the junction diverges from the germline segment, which might be a read error. This sequence joins TRBV14 and TRBJ1-1; D uncertain. The CDR3 is 15 amino acids. Germline CDR1 and CDR2: SGHDN and FVKESK. The CDR3, as DNA: TGTGCCAGCAGCAAAGACACCTGGGGAAACACTGAAGCTTTCTTT. Translated, it gives CASSKDTWGNTEAFF. Filled out from reference TRBV14 and TRBJ1-1, the complete variable domain reads EAGVTQFPSHSVIEKGQTVTLRCDPISGHDNLYWYRRVMGKEIKFLLHFVKESKQDESGMPNNRFLAERTGGTYSTLKVQPAELEDSGVYFCASSKDTWGNTEAFFGQGTRLTVV.

This chain connects TRBV5-1 to TRBJ2-7; a weak D match, TRBD1 (5 bases). This CDR3 contains 13 residues. Germline V lookup: CDR1 SGHRS, CDR2 YFSETQ. V was cut by 5 bases and J by 0 bases, with 9 bases left in between. The CDR3 reads CASRGPSSYEQYF. Written as DNA, the CDR3 is TGCGCCAGCAGGGGGCCGAGCTCCTACGAGCAGTACTTC.

The chain uses TRBV11-2 and TRBJ2-2, with 7 positions matching TRBD2. J gave up 4 bases and V 0 bases, and 11 bases lay outside the gene matches. Germline loops: CDR1 SGHAT, CDR2 FQNNGV. The CDR3 sequence is 18 residues long. Written as DNA, the CDR3 is TGTGCCAGCAGCTTAGATTCGAGGCTAGCGGTCGCCACCGGGGAGCTGTTTTTT. Translating gives CASSLDSRLAVATGELFF. Together with reference TRBV11-2 and TRBJ2-2, the CDR3 gives the full variable domain: EAGVAQSPRYKIIEKRQSVAFWCNPISGHATLYWYQQILGQGPKLLIQFQNNGVVDDSQLPKDRFSAERLKGVDSTLKIQPAKLEDSAVYLCASSLDSRLAVATGELFFGEGSRLTVL.

The CDR3 sequence: CATSRDRDLNEQFF. As DNA, the CDR3 is TGTGCCACCAGCAGAGATCGGGACCTCAATGAGCAGTTCTTC. The chain has TRBV15 and TRBJ2-1; D could derive from TRBD1 or TRBD2 (5 bases each). V lost 0 bases and J lost 6, with 9 bases in between. Germline assignment: CDR1 LNHNV and CDR2 YYDKDF (reference sequence). This CDR3 has 14 residues.

V and J are TRBV21-1 and TRBJ1-5; TRBD1 is the table's D call, not checked against the DNA. TRBV21-1 is classified as a pseudogene. The CDR3 totals 17 residues. The CDR3 sequence: CASSRTFQGAGNQPQHF. DNA of the CDR3: TGTGCCAGCAGCCGTACCTTCCAGGGGGCCGGCAATCAGCCCCAGCATTTT.

The chain carries TRBV7-9 and TRBJ2-2; TRBD1 agrees at 8 bases. The CDR3 loop spans 15 amino acids. The ends lost 5 bases at V and 0 bases at J; junction bases unmatched: 2. Germline CDR1 reads SEHNR; CDR2 reads FQNEAQ (reference sequence). For the CDR3, the DNA is TGTGCCAGCAGCCTGGACAGGGCGAACACCGGGGAGCTGTTTTTT. It codes for CASSLDRANTGELFF.

CDR3 nucleotide sequence: TGTGCTAGTGGTTTGGTCTCGGTCCGGCCCGGGGAGCTGTTTTTT. Amino acids: CASGLVSVRPGELFF. The V gene is TRBV12-5, the J gene TRBJ2-2; D is unclear. The CDR3 covers 15 residues. The germline V gene encodes CDR1 LGHNT and CDR2 FRNRAP. Between the trimmed V and J ends, which lost 0 bases and 6 bases, there was a span of 11 bases.

The chain has TRBV7-2 and TRBJ2-3; TRBD2 agrees at 9 bases. The J segment lost 2 bases and the V segment lost 5 bases, leaving 8 bases of the junction unmatched. Germline assignment: CDR1 SGHTA and CDR2 FQGNSA. This CDR3 region has 16 residues. CDR3 sequence reads: CASSQTLAGHTDTQYF. The CDR3 DNA reads as TGTGCCAGCAGCCAAACGCTAGCGGGACACACAGATACGCAGTATTTT.

This clone appeared a few times. The gene calls are TRBV19 and TRBJ1-1; D unresolved. The CDR3 is made up of 12 amino acids. Trimming cost V 7 bases and J 0 bases, with 6 bases left between them. The germline CDR1 and CDR2 sequences are LNHDA and SQIVND (reference sequence). CDR3 DNA: TGTGCCAGTACGGGGATGAACACTGAAGCTTTCTTT. Residues: CASTGMNTEAFF.

V is TRBV5-8 and J is TRBJ1-2; 7 positions match TRBD1. Trimming took 3 bases from V and 2 from J; bases not matched to a gene: 13. CDR1 is SGHTS, CDR2 YDEGEE, per germline. CDR3 size: 17 residues. The CDR3 bases are TGTGCCAGCAGCTCCTCTTACACCGAACAGGGGAACTATGGCTACACCTTC. This encodes CASSSSYTEQGNYGYTF.

The chain recombines TRBV19 with TRBJ2-1; 8 bases fit TRBD1. Trimming at V came to 3 bases and at J to 3 bases, leaving 4 bases not matched to a gene. CDR3 length: 15 residues. The germline gives CDR1 LNHDA, CDR2 SQIVND (reference sequence). The CDR3 reads CASSMDREYYNEQFF. The CDR3 DNA reads TGTGCCAGTAGTATGGACAGGGAGTACTACAATGAGCAGTTCTTC.